This T cell receptor beta chain was captured in a study of patients and donors after allogeneic stem cell transplantation. Germline V CDR1 and CDR2: SGHTA, FQGNSA. There are 13 residues in the CDR3. V was cut by 0 bases and J by 8 bases, with 10 bases left in between. This clonotype was detected many times. TCRdb re-called the RT-PCR reads with MiXCR, one entry per CDR3 protein. The sample shows roughly 250,000 distinct CDR3 sequences, 13% to 15% of them seen only once. The sequenced sample was blood, either unsorted or a sorted T cell fraction (not recorded which). The chain employs TRBV7-2 and TRBJ1-1, with unresolved D. The TCR originated in a human donor who was either an allogeneic HSCT recipient or a stem cell or donor lymphocyte infusion donor (not recorded which). It is not recorded whose cells these are; they may come from a transplant donor. The CDR3 spells CASSLAGYGEAFF. Written as DNA, the CDR3 is TGTGCCAGCAGCTTAGCGGGGTACGGAGAAGCTTTCTTT.